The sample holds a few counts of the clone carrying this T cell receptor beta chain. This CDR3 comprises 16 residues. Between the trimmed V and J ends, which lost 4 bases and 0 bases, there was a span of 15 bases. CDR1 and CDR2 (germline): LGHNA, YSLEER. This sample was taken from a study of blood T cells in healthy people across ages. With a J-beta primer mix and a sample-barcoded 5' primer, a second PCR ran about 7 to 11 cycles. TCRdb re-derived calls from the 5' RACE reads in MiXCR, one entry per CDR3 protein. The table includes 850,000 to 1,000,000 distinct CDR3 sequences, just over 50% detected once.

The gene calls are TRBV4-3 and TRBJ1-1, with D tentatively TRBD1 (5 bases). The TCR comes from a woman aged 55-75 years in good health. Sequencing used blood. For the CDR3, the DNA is TGCGCCAGCAGCCCGACTACGGGGGTCATGAACACTGAAGCTTTCTTT. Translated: CASSPTTGVMNTEAFF.